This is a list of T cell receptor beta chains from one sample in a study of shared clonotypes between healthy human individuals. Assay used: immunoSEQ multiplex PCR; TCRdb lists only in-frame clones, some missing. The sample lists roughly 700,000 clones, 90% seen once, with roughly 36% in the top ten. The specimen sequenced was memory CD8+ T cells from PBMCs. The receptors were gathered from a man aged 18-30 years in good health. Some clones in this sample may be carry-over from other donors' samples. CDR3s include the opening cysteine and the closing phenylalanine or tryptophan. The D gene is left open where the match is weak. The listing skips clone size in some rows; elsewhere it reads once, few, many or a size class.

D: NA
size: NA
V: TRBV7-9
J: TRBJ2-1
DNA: TGTGCCAGCAGCTTGACAATCGGCTATGAGCAGTTCTTC
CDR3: CASSLTIGYEQFF

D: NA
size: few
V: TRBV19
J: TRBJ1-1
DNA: TGTGCCAGTACCGACCGGAGCACTGAAGCTTTCTTT
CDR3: CASTDRSTEAFF

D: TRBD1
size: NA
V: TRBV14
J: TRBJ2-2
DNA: TGTGCCAGCAGCCAGATCCGGGACAGGGGACCCGGGGAGCTGTTTTTT
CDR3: CASSQIRDRGPGELFF

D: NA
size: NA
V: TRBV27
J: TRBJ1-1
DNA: TGTGCCAGCAGTTTCAGAATGAACACTGAAGCTTTCTTT
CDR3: CASSFRMNTEAFF

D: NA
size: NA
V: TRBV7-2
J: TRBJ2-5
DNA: TGTGCCAGCAGCTCACAGGGGGGGGAGGAGACCCAGTACTTC
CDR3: CASSSQGGEETQYF

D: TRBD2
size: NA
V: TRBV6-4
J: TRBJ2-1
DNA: TGTGCCAGCAGTGACTTAGCGGGAAACAATGAGCAGTTCTTC
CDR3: CASSDLAGNNEQFF

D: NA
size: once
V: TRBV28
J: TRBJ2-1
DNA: TGTGCCGGGACGTCCGCCTTCGTTTCAAGGAATGAGCAGTTCTTC
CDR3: CAGTSAFVSRNEQFF

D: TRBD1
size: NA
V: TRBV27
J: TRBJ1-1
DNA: TGTGCCAGCAGTAAGAGACAGGGGATGAACACTGAAGCTTTCTTT
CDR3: CASSKRQGMNTEAFF

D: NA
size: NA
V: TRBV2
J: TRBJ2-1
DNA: TGTGCCAGCAGTGTCGGCTACTACAATGAGCAGTTCTTC
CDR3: CASSVGYYNEQFF

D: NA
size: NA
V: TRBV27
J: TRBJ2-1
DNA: TGTGCCAGCAGTTTATTAAGAGCGGGCTCCTACAATGAGCAGTTCTTC
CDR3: CASSLLRAGSYNEQFF

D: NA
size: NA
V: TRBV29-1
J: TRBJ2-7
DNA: TGCAGCGCCCAAGAGGACGGGTCGAGCTCCTACGAGCAGTACTTC
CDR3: CSAQEDGSSSYEQYF

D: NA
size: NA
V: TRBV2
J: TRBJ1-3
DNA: TGTGCCAGCATTTGGGGGCGGACCTCTGGAAACACCATATATTTT
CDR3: CASIWGRTSGNTIYF

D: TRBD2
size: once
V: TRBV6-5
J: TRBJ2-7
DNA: TGTGCCAGCAGTTACGGAGCGGGAGCCTCGGACGAGCAGTACTTC
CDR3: CASSYGAGASDEQYF

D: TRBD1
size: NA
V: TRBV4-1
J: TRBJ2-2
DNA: TGCGCCAGCAGCCAACCAGAAAAACAGGGGGCCACCGGGGAGCTGTTTTTT
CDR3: CASSQPEKQGATGELFF

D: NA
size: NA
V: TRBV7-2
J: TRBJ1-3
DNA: TGTGCCAGCAGCTTAGGAAACGCCGGCTACTCTGGAAACACCATATATTTT
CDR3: CASSLGNAGYSGNTIYF

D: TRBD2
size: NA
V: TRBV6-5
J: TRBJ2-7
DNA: TGTGCCAGCAGTTATGGGAGCGGGGCTGACTACGAGCAGTACTTC
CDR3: CASSYGSGADYEQYF

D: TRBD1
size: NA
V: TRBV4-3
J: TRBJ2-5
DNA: TGCGCCAGCAGCCCCGGGACAGGGGGCCGAGAGACCCAGTACTTC
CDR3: CASSPGTGGRETQYF

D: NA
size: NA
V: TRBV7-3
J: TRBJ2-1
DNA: TGTGCCAGCAGCTTAAATGGGGGATCACGGCTTAATGAGCAGTTCTTC
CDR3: CASSLNGGSRLNEQFF

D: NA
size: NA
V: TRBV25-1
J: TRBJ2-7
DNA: TGTGCCAGCAGTGAATTGTGGGGGGACGAGCAGTACTTC
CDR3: CASSELWGDEQYF

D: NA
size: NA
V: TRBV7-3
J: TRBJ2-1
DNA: TGTGCCAGCAGCCCAGTTGGGAGCCCGGATGAGCAGTTCTTC
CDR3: CASSPVGSPDEQFF

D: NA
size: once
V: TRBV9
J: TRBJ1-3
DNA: TGTGCCAGCAGCTCCCCCGGGACAAGGGAGCTCTCTGGAAACACCATATATTTT
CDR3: CASSSPGTRELSGNTIYF

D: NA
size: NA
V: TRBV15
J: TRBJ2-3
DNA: TGTGCCACCAGCGACCGGACACGGGTCACAGATACGCAGTATTTT
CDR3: CATSDRTRVTDTQYF

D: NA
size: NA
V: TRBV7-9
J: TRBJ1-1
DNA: TGTGCCAGCAGCTTAGGACCCTCCGCGACCACTGAAGCTTTCTTT
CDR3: CASSLGPSATTEAFF

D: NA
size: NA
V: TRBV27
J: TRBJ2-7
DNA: TGTGCCAGCAGTTTATCGACTGGCGGGATCGGCGAGCAGTACTTC
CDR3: CASSLSTGGIGEQYF

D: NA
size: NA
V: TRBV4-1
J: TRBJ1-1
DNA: TGCGCCAGCAGCCGCCTGGGCGAGGGACCCATGAACACTGAAGCTTTCTTT
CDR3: CASSRLGEGPMNTEAFF

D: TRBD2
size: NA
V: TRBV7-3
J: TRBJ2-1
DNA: TGTGCCAGCGGGAGCGGGGGCTCCTACAATGAGCAGTTCTTC
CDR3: CASGSGGSYNEQFF

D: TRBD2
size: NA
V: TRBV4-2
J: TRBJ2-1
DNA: TGTGCCAGCAGCCGCAAGTACCCGGGACTAGTCTACAATGAGCAGTTCTTC
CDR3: CASSRKYPGLVYNEQFF

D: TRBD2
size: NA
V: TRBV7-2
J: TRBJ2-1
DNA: TGTGCCAGCAGCCCCGGGCCAGCGGGAGTAGTTAATGAGCAGTTCTTC
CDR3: CASSPGPAGVVNEQFF

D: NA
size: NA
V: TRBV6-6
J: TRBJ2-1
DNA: TGTGCCAGCAGTTGGGGTAGCGATGAGCAGTTCTTC
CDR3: CASSWGSDEQFF

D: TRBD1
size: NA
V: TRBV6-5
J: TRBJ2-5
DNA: TGTGCCAGCAGCTCCCCGACAGGGGGCTACGAGACCCAGTACTTC
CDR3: CASSSPTGGYETQYF

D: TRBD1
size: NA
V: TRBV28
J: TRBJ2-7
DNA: TGTGCCAGCAGCCTTTACGGGACAGGGACCTACGAGCAGTACTTC
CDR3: CASSLYGTGTYEQYF

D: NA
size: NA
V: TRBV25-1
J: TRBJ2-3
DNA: TGTGCCAGCAGTGATGGGGGAAGCACAGATACGCAGTATTTT
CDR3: CASSDGGSTDTQYF

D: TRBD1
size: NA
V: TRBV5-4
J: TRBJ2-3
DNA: TGTGCCAGCAGCCCATGGGACAGCCCCACGGATACGCAGTATTTT
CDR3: CASSPWDSPTDTQYF

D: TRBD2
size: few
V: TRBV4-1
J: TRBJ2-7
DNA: TGCGCCAGCAGCCAAGGATTGGTAGCGGGAGTCCTCGAGCAGTACTTC
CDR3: CASSQGLVAGVLEQYF

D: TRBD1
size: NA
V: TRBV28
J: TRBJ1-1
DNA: TGTGCCAGCAGTTTATCTGCAGGGGGCTTGAACACTGAAGCTTTCTTT
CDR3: CASSLSAGGLNTEAFF

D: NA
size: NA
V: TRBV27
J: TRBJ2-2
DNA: TGTGCCAGCAGTTTATCGGGGGCTTCGCCTTACTTCGAGAACACCGGGGAGCTGTTTTTT
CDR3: CASSLSGASPYFENTGELFF

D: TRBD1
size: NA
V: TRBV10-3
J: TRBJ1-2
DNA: TGTGCCATCAGTGAGACCCCCGGGACAGAACAATATCATGGCTACACCTTC
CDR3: CAISETPGTEQYHGYTF

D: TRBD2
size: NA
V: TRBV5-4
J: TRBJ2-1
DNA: TGTGCCAGCAGCGACGCCACGGAAGCGGGAGGGGCCTACAATGAGCAGTTCTTC
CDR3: CASSDATEAGGAYNEQFF

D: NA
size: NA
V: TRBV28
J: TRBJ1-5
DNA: TGTGCCAGCAGCCTTAGGGCGCCTAGCCCTACGCCCCAGCATTTT
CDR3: CASSLRAPSPTPQHF

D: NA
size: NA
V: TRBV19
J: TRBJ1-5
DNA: TGTGCCAGTAGTAGGGGGTGGCAGCCCCAGCATTTT
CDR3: CASSRGWQPQHF

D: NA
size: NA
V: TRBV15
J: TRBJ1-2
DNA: TGTGCCACCAGCAGAGTCCTCGGGGGGGATGGCTACACCTTC
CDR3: CATSRVLGGDGYTF

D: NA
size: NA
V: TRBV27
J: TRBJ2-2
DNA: TGTGCCAGCAGTCCCTCGCGCGCCGGGGAGCTGTTTTTT
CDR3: CASSPSRAGELFF

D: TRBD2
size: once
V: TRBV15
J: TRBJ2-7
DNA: TGTGCCACCAGCGCGAACCCCCTAGCGGGAGTCTACGAGCAGTACTTC
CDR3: CATSANPLAGVYEQYF

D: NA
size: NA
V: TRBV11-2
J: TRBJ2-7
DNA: TGTGCCAGCAGCTTAGATGTTGGGACAATCTACGAGCAGTACTTC
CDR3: CASSLDVGTIYEQYF

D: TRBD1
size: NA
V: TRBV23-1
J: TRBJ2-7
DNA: TGCGCCAGCAGTCCATCCCCAGAGGGGGCGAAAGGCGAGCAGTACTTC
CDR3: CASSPSPEGAKGEQYF

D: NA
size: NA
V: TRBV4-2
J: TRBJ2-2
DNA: TGTGCCAGCAGCCAAACTTGGGCGTTCAGGGCGAGGGGCGGGGAGCTGTTTTTT
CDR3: CASSQTWAFRARGGELFF

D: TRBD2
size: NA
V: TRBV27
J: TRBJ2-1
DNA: TGTGCCAGCAGCTCTAGCGGGGTTTACAATGAGCAGTTCTTC
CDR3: CASSSSGVYNEQFF